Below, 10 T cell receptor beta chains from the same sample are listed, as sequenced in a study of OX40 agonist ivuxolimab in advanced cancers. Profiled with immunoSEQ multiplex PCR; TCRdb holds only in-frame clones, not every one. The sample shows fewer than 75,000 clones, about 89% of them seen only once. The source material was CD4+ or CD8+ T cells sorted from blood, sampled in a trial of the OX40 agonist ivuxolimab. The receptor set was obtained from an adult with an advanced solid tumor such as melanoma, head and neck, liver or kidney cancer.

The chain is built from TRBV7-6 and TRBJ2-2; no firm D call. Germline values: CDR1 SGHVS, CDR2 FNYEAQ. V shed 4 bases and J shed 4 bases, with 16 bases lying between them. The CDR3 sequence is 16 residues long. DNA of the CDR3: TGTGCCAGCAGCTACCTTTTGTCCAGCAGCACCGGGGAGCTGTTTTTT. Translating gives CASSYLLSSSTGELFF.

CDR3 protein: CASSLSQGNQPQHF. The CDR3 DNA reads as TGCGCCAGCAGCTTGAGTCAGGGCAATCAGCCCCAGCATTTT. The genes are TRBV5-1 and TRBJ1-5; D not certain. The CDR3 sequence is 14 residues long. Germline V CDR1 and CDR2: SGHRS, YFSETQ. Trimming shortened V by 1 base and J by 2 bases, and 7 bases separated the two germline ends.

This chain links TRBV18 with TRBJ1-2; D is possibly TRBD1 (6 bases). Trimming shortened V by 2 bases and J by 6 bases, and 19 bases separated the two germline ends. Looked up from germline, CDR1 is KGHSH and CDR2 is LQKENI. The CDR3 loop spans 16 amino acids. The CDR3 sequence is CASSPIPAGGANGYTF. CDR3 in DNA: TGTGCCAGCTCACCAATACCTGCGGGGGGCGCGAATGGCTACACCTTC.

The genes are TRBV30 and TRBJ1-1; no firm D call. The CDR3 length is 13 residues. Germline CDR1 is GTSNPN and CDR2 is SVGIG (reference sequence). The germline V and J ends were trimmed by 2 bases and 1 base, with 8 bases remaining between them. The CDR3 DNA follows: TGTGCCTGGAGTTCTGACGGGAACACTGAAGCTTTCTTT. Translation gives CAWSSDGNTEAFF.

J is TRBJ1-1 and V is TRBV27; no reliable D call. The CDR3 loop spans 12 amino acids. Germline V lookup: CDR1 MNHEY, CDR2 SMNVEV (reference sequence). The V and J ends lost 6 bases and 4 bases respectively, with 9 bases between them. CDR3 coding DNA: TGTGCCAGCAGACGGTTGAGCACTGAAGCTTTCTTT. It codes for CASRRLSTEAFF.

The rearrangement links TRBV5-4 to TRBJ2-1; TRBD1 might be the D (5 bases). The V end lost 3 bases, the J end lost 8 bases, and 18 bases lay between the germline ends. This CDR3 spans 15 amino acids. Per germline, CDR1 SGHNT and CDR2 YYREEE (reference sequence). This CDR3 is CASSYTGPQTDEQFF. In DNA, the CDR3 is TGTGCCAGCAGCTATACTGGGCCGCAGACAGATGAGCAGTTCTTC. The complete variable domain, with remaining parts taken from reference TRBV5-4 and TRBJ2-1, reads ETGVTQSPTHLIKTRGQQVTLRCSSQSGHNTVSWYQQALGQGPQFIFQYYREEENGRGNFPPRFSGLQFPNYSSELNVNALELDDSALYLCASSYTGPQTDEQFFGPGTRLTVL.

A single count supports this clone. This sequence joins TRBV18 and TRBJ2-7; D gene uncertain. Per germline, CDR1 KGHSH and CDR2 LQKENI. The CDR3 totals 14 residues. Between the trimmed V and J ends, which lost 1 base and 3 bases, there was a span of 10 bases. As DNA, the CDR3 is TGTGCCAGCTCACCACGACCGGAAGGCTACGAGCAGTACTTC. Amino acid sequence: CASSPRPEGYEQYF.

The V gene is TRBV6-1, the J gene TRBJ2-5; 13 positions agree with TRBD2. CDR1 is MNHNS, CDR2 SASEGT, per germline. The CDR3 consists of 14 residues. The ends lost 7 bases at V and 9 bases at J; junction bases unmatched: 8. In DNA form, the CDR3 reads TGTGCCAGCAAGGGACTAGCGGGACCAGGGGCCCAGTACTTC. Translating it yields CASKGLAGPGAQYF.

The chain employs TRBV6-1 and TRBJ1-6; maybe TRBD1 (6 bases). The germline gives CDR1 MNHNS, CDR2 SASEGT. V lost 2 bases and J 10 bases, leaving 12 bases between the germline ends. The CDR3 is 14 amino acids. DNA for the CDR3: TGTGCCAGCAGTGAAAGGGGGGCAGAATCACCCCTCCACTTT. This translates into CASSERGAESPLHF.

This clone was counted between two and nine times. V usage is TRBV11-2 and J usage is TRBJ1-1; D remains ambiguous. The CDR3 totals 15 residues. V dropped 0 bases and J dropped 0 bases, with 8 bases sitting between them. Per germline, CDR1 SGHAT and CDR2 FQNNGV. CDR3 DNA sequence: TGTGCCAGCAGCTTAGAAGGGTCCCTGAACACTGAAGCTTTCTTT. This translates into CASSLEGSLNTEAFF.